Sequencing of this T cell receptor beta chain was carried out in a study of T cells in Graves' hyperthyroidism and ophthalmopathy. Study-wide context: Peripheral blood was drawn at first diagnosis, prior to all treatment. General study results and limits: Blood also showed most of the thyroid clonotypes that were expanded above 0.001.

Fresh peripheral blood, about 9.6 ml, yielded the PBMCs. This CDR3 is built from 15 residues. The germline V gene has CDR1 DFQATT and CDR2 SNEGSKA (reference sequence). Germline trimming cut 2 bases from V and 10 bases from J; bases unmatched to any gene: 9. The TCR beta CDR3 regions underwent amplification using RNA transcripts as the source. TCR CDR3 underwent first-round RT-PCR with the HTBI primer set. TCRdb analysed the multiplex PCR reads with MiXCR anew, one entry per CDR3 protein. The sample lists over 400,000 distinct CDR3 sequences, approximately 23% seen once, with under 55% in the top ten. Turning to this clonotype: The antigen is undetermined.

The sequencing input was blood. This receptor was identified in a woman in her 70s with Graves' ophthalmopathy. This rearrangement joins TRBV20-1 to TRBJ2-1, with 12 positions matching TRBD2. The CDR3 is CSARPRLAGGGEQFF. CDR3 bases: TGCAGTGCTAGACCGCGGCTAGCGGGAGGGGGCGAGCAGTTCTTC.